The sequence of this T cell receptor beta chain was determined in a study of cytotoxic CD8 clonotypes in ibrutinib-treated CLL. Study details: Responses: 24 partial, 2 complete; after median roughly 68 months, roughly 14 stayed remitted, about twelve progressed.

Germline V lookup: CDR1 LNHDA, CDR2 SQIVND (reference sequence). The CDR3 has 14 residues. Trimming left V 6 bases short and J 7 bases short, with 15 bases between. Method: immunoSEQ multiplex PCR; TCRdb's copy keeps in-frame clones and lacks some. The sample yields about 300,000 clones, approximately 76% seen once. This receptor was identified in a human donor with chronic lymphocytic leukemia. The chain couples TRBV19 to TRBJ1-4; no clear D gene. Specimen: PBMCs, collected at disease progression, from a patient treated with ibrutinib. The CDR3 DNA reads TGTGCCAGTAGGGGAAGGGATGGGCTTGAAAAACTGTTTTTT. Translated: CASRGRDGLEKLFF.